The entry that follows covers one T cell receptor (beta chain) sequence. This sample was included in a study of PD-L1 blockade in urothelial cancer. Diagnoses among patients were locally advanced or metastatic urothelial carcinoma. CDR1 and CDR2 (germline): LNHNV, YYDKDF (reference sequence). This CDR3 has 14 amino acids. V gave up 4 bases and J gave up 2 bases, with 12 bases separating them. Using immunoSEQ multiplex PCR, the repertoire was profiled, and TCRdb retains in-frame clones only, with some absent. The sample consists of more than 50,000 clones, around 80% of them appearing once. This chain links TRBV15 with TRBJ2-7; perhaps TRBD1 as D (5 bases). The receptor's source is a man in his 70s with urothelial cancer. Sequenced here: PBMCs, sampled around atezolizumab (anti-PD-L1) treatment. CDR3 sequence: CATSTRQPPYEQYF. The CDR3 DNA sequence: TGTGCCACCAGCACTAGACAGCCCCCCTACGAGCAGTACTTC.